This TCR beta chain appears in the sequencing data of a study of blood T cell repertoires in COVID-19. Germline lookup yields CDR1 SNHLY and CDR2 FYNNEI. CDR3 length: 15 amino acids. Trimming took off 2 bases at V and 3 bases at J, with 12 bases between the two ends. Repertoires were generated with immunoSEQ multiplex PCR, while TCRdb's copy carries only in-frame clones and drops some. The data contain some 120,000 clones, roughly 82% of them singletons. The rearrangement joins TRBV2 to TRBJ2-3; D ambiguous. The sequence was obtained from a human donor in a cohort sampled during active COVID-19. The sequenced sample was peripheral blood. CDR3 DNA: TGTGCCAGCAGTGAACTCTCGGCCGGGACAGATACGCAGTATTTT. Amino acid sequence: CASSELSAGTDTQYF.